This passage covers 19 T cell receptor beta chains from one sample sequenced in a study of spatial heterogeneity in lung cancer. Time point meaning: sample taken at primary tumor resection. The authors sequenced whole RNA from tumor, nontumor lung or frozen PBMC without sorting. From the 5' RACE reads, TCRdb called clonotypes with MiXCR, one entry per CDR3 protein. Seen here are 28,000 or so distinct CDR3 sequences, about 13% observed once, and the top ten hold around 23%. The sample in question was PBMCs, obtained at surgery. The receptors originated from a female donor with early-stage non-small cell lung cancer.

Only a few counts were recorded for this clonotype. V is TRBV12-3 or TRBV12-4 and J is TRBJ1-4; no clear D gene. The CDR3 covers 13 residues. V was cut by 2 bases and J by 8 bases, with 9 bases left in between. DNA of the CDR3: TGTGCCAGCAGTTTATTCCCCGGGGAAAAACTGTTTTTT. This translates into CASSLFPGEKLFF.

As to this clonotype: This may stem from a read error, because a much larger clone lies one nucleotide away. CDR3 sequence reads: CASSEARVEQYF. The CDR3, as DNA: TGTGCCAGCAGTGAAGCGAGGGTCGAGCAGTACTTC. The rearrangement uses TRBV2 and TRBJ2-7; tentatively, D is TRBD2 (5 bases). The CDR3 consists of 12 residues. CDR1 is SNHLY and CDR2 is FYNNEI in the germline V gene. The V gene lost 0 bases and the J gene lost 6 bases, with 6 bases spanning the gap.

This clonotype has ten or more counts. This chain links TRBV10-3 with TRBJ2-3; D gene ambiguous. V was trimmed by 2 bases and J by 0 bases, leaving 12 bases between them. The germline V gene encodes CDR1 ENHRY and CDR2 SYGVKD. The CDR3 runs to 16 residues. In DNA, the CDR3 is TGTGCCATCAGTGAGAGTGGAAGCGCCAGCACAGATACGCAGTATTTT. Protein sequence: CAISESGSASTDTQYF.

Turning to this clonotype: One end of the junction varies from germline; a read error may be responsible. CDR3 sequence reads: CASTSGDNEQFF. The DNA for the CDR3 is TGTGCCAGCACCTCAGGGGACAATGAGCAGTTCTTC. The chain links TRBV7-1 to TRBJ2-1, with a tentative D call TRBD1 (6 bases). TRBV7-1 falls under the ORF class, with uncertain function. The CDR3 has 12 residues.

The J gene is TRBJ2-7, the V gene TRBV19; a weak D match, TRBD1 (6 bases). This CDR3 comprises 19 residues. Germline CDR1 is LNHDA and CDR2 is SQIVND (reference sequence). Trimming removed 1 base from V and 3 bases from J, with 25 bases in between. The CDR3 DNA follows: TGTGCCAGTAGTATAGGAGTAAAGGGTGCAGGGGACGACTACTACGAGCAGTACTTC. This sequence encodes CASSIGVKGAGDDYYEQYF.

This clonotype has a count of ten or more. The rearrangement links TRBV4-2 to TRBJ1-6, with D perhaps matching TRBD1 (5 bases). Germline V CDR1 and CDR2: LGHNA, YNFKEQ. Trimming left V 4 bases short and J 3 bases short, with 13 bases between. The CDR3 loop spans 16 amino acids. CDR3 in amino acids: CASSPDRGLYNSPLHF. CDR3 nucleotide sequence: TGTGCCAGCAGCCCAGATCGGGGCCTCTATAATTCACCCCTCCACTTT.

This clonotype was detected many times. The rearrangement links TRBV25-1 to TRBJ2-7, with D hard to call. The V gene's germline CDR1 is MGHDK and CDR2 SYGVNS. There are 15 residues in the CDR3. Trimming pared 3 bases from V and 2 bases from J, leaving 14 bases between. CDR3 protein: CASSDGPSVPYEQYF. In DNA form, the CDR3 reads TGTGCCAGCAGTGACGGACCCTCCGTCCCCTACGAGCAGTACTTC.

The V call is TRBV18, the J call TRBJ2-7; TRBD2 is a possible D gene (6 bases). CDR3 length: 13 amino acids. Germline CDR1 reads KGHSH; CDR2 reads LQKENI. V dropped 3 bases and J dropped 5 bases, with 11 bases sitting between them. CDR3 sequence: CASSPEGINEQYF. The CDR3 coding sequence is TGTGCCAGCTCACCGGAGGGGATCAACGAGCAGTACTTC. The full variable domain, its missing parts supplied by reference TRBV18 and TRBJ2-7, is NAGVMQNPRHLVRRRGQEARLRCSPMKGHSHVYWYRQLPEEGLKFMVYLQKENIIDESGMPKERFSAEFPKEGPSILRIQQVVRGDSAAYFCASSPEGINEQYFGPGTRLTVT.

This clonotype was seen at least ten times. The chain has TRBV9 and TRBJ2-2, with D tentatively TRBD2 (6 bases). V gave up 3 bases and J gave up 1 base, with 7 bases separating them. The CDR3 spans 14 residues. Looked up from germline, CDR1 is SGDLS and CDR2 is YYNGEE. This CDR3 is CASSAGLNTGELFF. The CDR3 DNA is TGTGCCAGCAGCGCGGGACTGAACACCGGGGAGCTGTTTTTT.

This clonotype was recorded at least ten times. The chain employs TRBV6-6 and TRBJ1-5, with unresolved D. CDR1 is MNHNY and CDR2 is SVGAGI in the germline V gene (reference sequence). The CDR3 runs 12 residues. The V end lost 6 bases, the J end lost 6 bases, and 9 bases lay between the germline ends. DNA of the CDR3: TGTGCCAGCAGCCCGGGCGCTCAGCCCCAGCATTTT. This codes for CASSPGAQPQHF.

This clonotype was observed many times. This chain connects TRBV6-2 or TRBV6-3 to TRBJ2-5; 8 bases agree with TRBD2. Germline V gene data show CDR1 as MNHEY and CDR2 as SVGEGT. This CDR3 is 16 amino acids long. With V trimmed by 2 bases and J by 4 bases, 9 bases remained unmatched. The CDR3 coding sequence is TGTGCCAGCAGTTACCATTTCACTAGCGGCGGAGAGACCCAGTACTTC. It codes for CASSYHFTSGGETQYF.

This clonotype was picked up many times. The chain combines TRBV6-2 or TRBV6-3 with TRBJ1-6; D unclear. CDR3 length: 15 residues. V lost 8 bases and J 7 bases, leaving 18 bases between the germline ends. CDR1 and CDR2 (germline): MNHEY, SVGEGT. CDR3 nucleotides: TGTGCCAGCGCCGGCCGGGGAGAAAGGAATTCACCCCTCCACTTT. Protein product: CASAGRGERNSPLHF.

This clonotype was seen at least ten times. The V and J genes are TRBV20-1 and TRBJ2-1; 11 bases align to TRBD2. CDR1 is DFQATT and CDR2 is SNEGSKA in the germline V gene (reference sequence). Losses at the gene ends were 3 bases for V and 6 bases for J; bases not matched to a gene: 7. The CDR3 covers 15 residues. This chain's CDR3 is CSARTSGIYGNEQFF. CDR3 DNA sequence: TGCAGTGCTAGGACTAGCGGGATCTACGGCAATGAGCAGTTCTTC.

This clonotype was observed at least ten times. DNA of the CDR3: TGTGCCAGCAGCACCGGACAGTCTAGCACAGATACGCAGTATTTT. Encoded protein: CASSTGQSSTDTQYF. The chain carries TRBV13 and TRBJ2-3, with D possibly matching TRBD1 (6 bases). The CDR3 is made up of 15 amino acids. Per the germline V gene, CDR1 is PRHDT and CDR2 is FYEKMQ (reference sequence). V was shortened by 5 bases and J by 0 bases, with 12 bases between the two germline ends.

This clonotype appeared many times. CDR3 protein: CASRPGPLGTEAFF. The CDR3 region has the DNA TGTGCCAGCAGACCCGGCCCTCTGGGGACTGAAGCTTTCTTT. The chain combines TRBV7-2 with TRBJ1-1; D remains unclear. Germline loops: CDR1 SGHTA, CDR2 FQGNSA. The CDR3 totals 14 residues. V was shortened by 6 bases and J by 5 bases, with 16 bases between the two germline ends.

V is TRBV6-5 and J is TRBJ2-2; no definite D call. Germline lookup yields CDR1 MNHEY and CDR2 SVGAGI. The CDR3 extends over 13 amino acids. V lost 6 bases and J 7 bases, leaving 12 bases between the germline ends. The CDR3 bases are TGTGCCAGCAGCTCTCACAACGGCGGGGAGCTGTTTTTT. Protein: CASSSHNGGELFF.

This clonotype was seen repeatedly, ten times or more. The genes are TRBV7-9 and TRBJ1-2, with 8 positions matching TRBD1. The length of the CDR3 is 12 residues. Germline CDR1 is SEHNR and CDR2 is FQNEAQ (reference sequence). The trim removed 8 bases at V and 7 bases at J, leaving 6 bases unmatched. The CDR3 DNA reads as TGTGCCAGCCCCTCAGGGGGCGGTGGCTACACCTTC. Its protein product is CASPSGGGGYTF.

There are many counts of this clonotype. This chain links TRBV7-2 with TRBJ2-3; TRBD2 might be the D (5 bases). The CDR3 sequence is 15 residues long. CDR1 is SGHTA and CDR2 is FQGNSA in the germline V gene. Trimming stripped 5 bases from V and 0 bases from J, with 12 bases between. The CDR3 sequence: CASSPHRTSTDTQYF. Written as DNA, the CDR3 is TGTGCCAGCAGCCCCCACCGGACTAGCACAGATACGCAGTATTTT.

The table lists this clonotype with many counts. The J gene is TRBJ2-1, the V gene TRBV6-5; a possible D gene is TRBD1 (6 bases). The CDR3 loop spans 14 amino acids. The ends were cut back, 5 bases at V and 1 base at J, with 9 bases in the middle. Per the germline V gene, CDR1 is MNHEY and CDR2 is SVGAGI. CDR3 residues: CASSTRGSYNEQFF. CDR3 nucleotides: TGTGCCAGCAGTACTAGGGGGTCCTACAATGAGCAGTTCTTC.